A single sample gave rise to the 12 T cell receptor beta chains below, sequenced in a study of cytomegalovirus exposure and HLA in healthy donors (TCRdb year 2017). The library was built by means of the immunoSEQ multiplex PCR assay. For the multiplex PCR, a mixture combining 60 forward primers for TCR Vbeta segments and 13 reverse primers for TCR Jbeta segments was used. This immuneACCESS table, as held by TCRdb, lists in-frame sequences with V and J called but not all clones. Of the missing ones, under half trace to an unresolved V gene in checked studies; the others have no known cause. The sample table holds approximately 240,000 clones, of which approximately 84% were seen once. About 0.6% of the sample belongs to the ten largest clones. What was sequenced was PBMCs. These receptors all stem from a woman aged 35 to 49 in good health and CMV-seronegative.

J is TRBJ2-1 and V is TRBV10-1, with TRBD2 matching 10 bases. After removal of 3 bases from V and 2 bases from J, the junction contained 4 bases not matched to a gene. The length of the CDR3 is 16 residues. Per the germline V gene, CDR1 is WNHNN and CDR2 is SYGVQD (reference sequence). CDR3 nucleotides: TGCGCCAGCAGTGATCGACTAGCGGGTACCTACAATGAGCAGTTCTTC. It is translated as CASSDRLAGTYNEQFF.

The chain recombines TRBV15 with TRBJ2-5, with a weak D call TRBD2 (5 bases). The end of the DNA is better explained by TRBJ2-7, so the J call may be wrong. The CDR3 runs 17 residues. Germline assignment: CDR1 LNHNV and CDR2 YYDKDF (reference sequence). The CDR3 sequence: CATSRDQGERVGYEQYF. For the CDR3, the DNA is TGTGCCACCAGCAGAGATCAAGGTGAGAGGGTTGGCTACGAGCAGTACTTC.

The chain employs TRBV28 and TRBJ1-4; 8 bases fit TRBD1. This CDR3 region has 15 residues. With V trimmed by 3 bases and J by 5 bases, 5 bases remained unmatched. Germline CDR1 and CDR2: MDHEN and SYDVKM. For the CDR3, the DNA is TGTGCCAGCAGTTTTTACGGACAGGGAAATGAAAAACTGTTTTTT. It encodes CASSFYGQGNEKLFF.

CDR3 coding DNA: TGCGCCAGCAGCTTCTCGGTAGGGGGCAATTTTTCTCCCTACGAGCAGTACTTC. Protein product: CASSFSVGGNFSPYEQYF. J is TRBJ2-7 and V is TRBV5-1; the match to TRBD1 covers 7 bases. The CDR3 extends over 18 amino acids. V dropped 2 bases and J dropped 2; count of bases not matched to a gene: 16. Germline CDR1 and CDR2: SGHRS and YFSETQ.

The chain carries TRBV19 and TRBJ1-5, with TRBD1 identical over 7 bases. Germline V gene lookup returns CDR1 LNHDA and CDR2 SQIVND (reference sequence). Trimming at V came to 5 bases and at J to 2 bases, leaving 6 bases not matched to a gene. The CDR3 consists of 15 residues. In DNA form, the CDR3 reads TGTGCCAGTAGTCGGACAGGCTGGGGCAATCAGCCCCAGCATTTT. This encodes CASSRTGWGNQPQHF.

The rearrangement uses TRBV19 and TRBJ1-2, with 9 bases that match TRBD1. This CDR3 has 13 residues. Germline V gene sequence: CDR1 LNHDA, CDR2 SQIVND (reference sequence). V dropped 10 bases and J dropped 5; count of bases not matched to a gene: 8. This CDR3 reads CATQPDRGYGYTF. Written as DNA, the CDR3 is TGTGCCACCCAGCCCGACAGGGGGTATGGCTACACCTTC.

V gene TRBV19 combines with J gene TRBJ2-7, with 13 nucleotides matching TRBD2. The CDR3 consists of 15 residues. Trimming removed 5 bases from V and 3 bases from J; junction bases left unmatched: 4. Germline V gives CDR1 LNHDA, CDR2 SQIVND (reference sequence). The CDR3 DNA reads as TGTGCCAGTAGTCCGACTAGCGGGGGGTACTACGAGCAGTACTTC. It specifies CASSPTSGGYYEQYF.

The chain employs TRBV6-1 and TRBJ1-1; D might be TRBD1 (6 bases). Germline-derived CDR1 and CDR2 are MNHNS and SASEGT. The CDR3 runs to 11 residues. Trimming cost V 10 bases and J 4 bases, with 10 bases left between them. CDR3 region: CATSGVTEAFF. In nucleotides, the CDR3 is TGTGCCACCTCAGGGGTCACTGAAGCTTTCTTT.

The genes are TRBV15 and TRBJ1-3; D unclear. Trimming cost V 8 bases and J 0 bases, with 8 bases left between them. Germline CDR1 and CDR2: LNHNV and YYDKDF (reference sequence). This CDR3 is 13 amino acids long. DNA of the CDR3: TGTGCCACCCAGATTTCCTCTGGAAACACCATATATTTT. Its translation is CATQISSGNTIYF.

The chain couples TRBV28 to TRBJ1-4; 11 bases match TRBD1. This CDR3 is built from 15 residues. V was pared by 5 bases and J by 7 bases, with 6 bases of the junction left unmatched. Germline loops: CDR1 MDHEN, CDR2 SYDVKM. CDR3 sequence: CASSHPGQGGEKLFF. The CDR3 DNA sequence: TGTGCCAGCAGTCATCCGGGACAGGGGGGTGAAAAACTGTTTTTT.

The rearrangement links TRBV2 to TRBJ2-1; 8 bases agree with TRBD2. The CDR3 spans 17 residues. Trimming cost V 4 bases and J 1 base; bases outside gene matches: 9. Per germline, CDR1 SNHLY and CDR2 FYNNEI. CDR3 residues: CASSARELADSYNEQFF. The DNA for the CDR3 is TGTGCCAGCAGTGCTCGGGAACTAGCGGATTCCTACAATGAGCAGTTCTTC.

The gene calls are TRBV6-6 and TRBJ2-5; 8 bases map to TRBD2. The V gene's germline CDR1 is MNHNY and CDR2 SVGAGI (reference sequence). J gave up 7 bases and V 8 bases, and 15 bases lay outside the gene matches. The CDR3 is 15 residues long. CDR3 nucleotide sequence: TGTGCCAGCGTCAAGGCGGGGGGTCCTTTAGGGACCCAGTACTTC. Protein sequence: CASVKAGGPLGTQYF.